Listed here are 4 T cell receptor beta chains from one sample, sequenced in a study of Ad26.COV2.S vaccination and SARS-CoV-2 variants (TCRdb year 2021). The receptor library was made with the immunoSEQ multiplex PCR assay. TCRdb mirrors the immuneACCESS table, restricted to in-frame sequences. Some clones are absent from its copies; in checked studies, under half trace to an unresolved V gene, and the reason for the others is unknown. Counted in this sample were 250,000 or so clones; roughly 85% of them appeared once. The ten largest clones add up to just under 3% of the sample. The sample's treatment or condition label, in plain terms: about 20 received Ad26.COV2.S at low or high dose, single or two shots; roughly five received placebo; per-sample allocation not given. For vaccine and placebo recipients, repertoires were sequenced using samples collected on day 63 after the first injection. Specimen: peripheral blood, collected in a trial of Ad26.COV2.S vaccine versus placebo. These receptor sequences come from a person aged 18 to 59 who received the Ad26.COV2.S COVID-19 vaccine or a placebo.

Written as DNA, the CDR3 is TGTGCCAGCAGCGTCCAGCGGGTGGGGACAGGGGGCTTGATGGATCAGCCCCAGCATTTT. Encoded protein: CASSVQRVGTGGLMDQPQHF. V usage is TRBV9 and J usage is TRBJ1-5; 12 nucleotides line up with TRBD1. The germline gives CDR1 SGDLS, CDR2 YYNGEE. The CDR3 runs to 20 residues. V was clipped by 2 bases and J by 5 bases; unmatched bases: 17.

The chain combines TRBV6-5 with TRBJ2-1; 13 nucleotides match TRBD2. J gave up 8 bases and V 8 bases, and 6 bases lay outside the gene matches. Germline CDR1 and CDR2: MNHEY and SVGAGI. This CDR3 has 14 amino acids. The CDR3 is CASPLGLAGDEQFF. CDR3 DNA: TGTGCCAGCCCCTTAGGACTAGCGGGAGATGAGCAGTTCTTC.

The chain's CDR3 is CASSHASYLGGTEAFF. The CDR3 coding sequence is TGTGCCAGCAGCCATGCCTCGTATCTAGGGGGCACTGAAGCTTTCTTT. This chain uses TRBV9 with TRBJ1-1; tentative D call: TRBD1 (6 bases). The CDR3 totals 16 residues. Looked up from germline, CDR1 is SGDLS and CDR2 is YYNGEE. V was cut by 4 bases and J by 4 bases, with 20 bases left in between.

The chain links TRBV6-5 to TRBJ2-3; 7 bases fit TRBD2. V lost 7 bases to trimming and J lost 6 bases; unmatched junction nucleotides: 10. Germline V gene sequence: CDR1 MNHEY, CDR2 SVGAGI. The CDR3 extends over 14 amino acids. The CDR3 is CASKRRESRDTQYF. In DNA form, the CDR3 reads TGTGCCAGCAAACGGCGGGAGTCAAGGGATACGCAGTATTTT.